This T cell receptor beta chain was profiled in a study of beta chain features in type 1 diabetes. Findings of the study overall: Since sequencing was performed on cDNA, cells with high TCR expression could be over-represented.

The CDR3 sequence is 16 residues long. V lost 0 bases, J lost 8 bases, and 11 bases stayed unmatched. In germline, CDR1 is SGHKS, CDR2 YYEKEE (reference sequence). Worth noting for this clone: Its antigen remains unidentified.

Investigators reverse transcribed all isolated RNA, so they sequenced expressed TCRB transcripts. Repertoires were generated with immunoSEQ multiplex PCR, while TCRdb's copy carries only in-frame clones and drops some. The data contain some 150,000 clones, nearly 9.5% of them singletons. Central memory, naive, regulatory and stem cell-like memory CD4+ cells were sorted by CD45RO/CCR7/CD25/CD127/CD95/CD27. The specimen sequenced was central memory CD4+ T cells from blood. This sequence originates from a man between 18 and 35 years old in good health. The rearrangement links TRBV5-5 to TRBJ1-2, with TRBD1 identical over 9 bases. The CDR3 DNA reads TGTGCCAGCAGCTTGGAGTGGAGGACAGGGGCGGGCGGCTACACCTTC. Protein sequence: CASSLEWRTGAGGYTF. The full variable domain, in which reference TRBV5-5 and TRBJ1-2 provide the parts outside the CDR3, is DAGVTQSPTHLIKTRGQQVTLRCSPISGHKSVSWYQQVLGQGPQFIFQYYEKEERGRGNFPDRFSARQFPNYSSELNVNALLLGDSALYLCASSLEWRTGAGGYTFGSGTRLTVV.